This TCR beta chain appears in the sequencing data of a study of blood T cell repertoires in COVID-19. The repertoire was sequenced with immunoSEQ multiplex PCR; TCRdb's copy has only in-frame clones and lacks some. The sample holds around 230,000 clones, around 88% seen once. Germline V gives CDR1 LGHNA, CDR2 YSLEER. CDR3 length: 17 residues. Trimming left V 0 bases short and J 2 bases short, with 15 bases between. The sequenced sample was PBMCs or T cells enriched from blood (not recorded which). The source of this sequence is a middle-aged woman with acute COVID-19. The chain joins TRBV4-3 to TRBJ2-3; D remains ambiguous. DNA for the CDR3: TGCGCCAGCAGCCAAGATCCGGGTCCCTCGATCACAGATACGCAGTATTTT. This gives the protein CASSQDPGPSITDTQYF.